These 18 T cell receptor beta chains came from one sample sequenced in a study of identical twins. One entry per CDR3 protein, called by TCRdb with MiXCR from the 5' RACE reads. Seen here are 1.5 million to 2 million distinct CDR3 sequences, roughly 35% observed once, and the top ten hold 0.25% to 0.3%. The sequencing sample was made of cord blood. Receptors were obtained from a newborn girl in good health.

The chain recombines TRBV7-8 with TRBJ2-1; D is unclear. This CDR3 is built from 14 residues. CDR1 and CDR2 (germline): SGHVS, FQNEAQ. V lost 5 bases to trimming and J lost 0 bases, with 8 bases between them. The CDR3 DNA reads as TGTGCCAGCAGCCCCCAGTACTCCTACAATGAGCAGTTCTTC. Amino acids: CASSPQYSYNEQFF.

The DNA for the CDR3 is TGTGCCAGCAGTGAAGCGGTACAGGGCTTGGGGACCCAGTACTTC. This codes for CASSEAVQGLGTQYF. The chain links TRBV6-1 to TRBJ2-5; D possibly corresponds to TRBD1 (6 bases). CDR1 and CDR2 (germline): MNHNS, SASEGT. Trimming stripped 0 bases from V and 7 bases from J, with 15 bases between. The CDR3 runs to 15 residues.

The chain links TRBV9 to TRBJ1-1, with D perhaps TRBD1 (5 bases). The V and J ends lost 0 bases and 8 bases respectively, with 14 bases between them. Per the germline V gene, CDR1 is SGDLS and CDR2 is YYNGEE. This CDR3 has 14 amino acids. CDR3 DNA sequence: TGTGCCAGCAGCGTAGTCCCGGACACAGTCGAAGCTTTCTTT. Protein sequence: CASSVVPDTVEAFF.

Only a few counts were recorded for this clonotype. The CDR3 DNA follows: TGTGCCAGCATGGATGGTAGACTCAATGAAAAACTGTTTTTT. Its protein is CASMDGRLNEKLFF. The rearrangement joins TRBV7-9 to TRBJ1-4; D unclear. This CDR3 has 14 amino acids. V was clipped by 7 bases and J by 5 bases, with 14 bases between them. Germline V gene data show CDR1 as SEHNR and CDR2 as FQNEAQ (reference sequence).

Concerning this clonotype itself: This may be a read error, as it is one base from a much larger clone. The chain employs TRBV6-5 and TRBJ2-3; D ambiguous. CDR1 is MNHEY, CDR2 SVGAGI, per germline. V gave up 7 bases and J gave up 1 base, with 9 bases separating them. The CDR3 covers 13 residues. This CDR3 reads CASKHGGTDTQYF. CDR3 in DNA: TGTGCCAGCAAACATGGGGGCACAGATACGCAGTATTTT.

In DNA, the CDR3 is TGTGCCAGCAGCTTAGTAAAGGGGCCCCTGAACACTGAAGCTTTCTTT. Its translation is CASSLVKGPLNTEAFF. This rearrangement joins TRBV11-2 to TRBJ1-1; tentatively, D is TRBD1 (5 bases). The CDR3 is 16 amino acids. Germline assignment: CDR1 SGHAT and CDR2 FQNNGV. Trimming took off 1 base at V and 0 bases at J, with 12 bases between the two ends.

This clonotype was counted between two and nine times. This chain connects TRBV20-1 to TRBJ2-2; D gene uncertain. CDR3 length equals 12 residues. From germline, CDR1 is DFQATT and CDR2 SNEGSKA (reference sequence). V was pared by 0 bases and J by 6 bases, with 5 bases between. This CDR3 is CSARDIPGELFF. DNA for the CDR3: TGCAGTGCTAGAGATATCCCCGGGGAGCTGTTTTTT.

Note on this clonotype: An end of the junction does not agree with germline; a read error may underlie this. This chain links TRBV14 with TRBJ2-1, with TRBD2 matching over 14 bases. The germline CDR1 and CDR2 sequences are SGHDN and FVKESK. There are 16 residues in the CDR3. CDR3 sequence reads: CASSVPGTSGSNGQFF. As DNA, the CDR3 is TGTGCCAGCAGCGTACCCGGGACTAGCGGGAGCAATGGGCAGTTCTTC.

The rearrangement links TRBV5-1 to TRBJ1-1; TRBD1 agrees at 10 bases. CDR3 length equals 14 residues. The J segment lost 6 bases and the V segment lost 4 bases, leaving 6 bases of the junction unmatched. Germline V CDR1 and CDR2: SGHRS, YFSETQ. CDR3 residues: CASSRDRGESEAFF. The CDR3 coding sequence is TGCGCCAGCAGCCGGGACAGGGGCGAATCTGAAGCTTTCTTT.

The V call is TRBV12-3 or TRBV12-4, the J call TRBJ1-2; 9 nucleotides match TRBD1. CDR3 length: 16 residues. V shed 3 bases and J 7 bases; nucleotides not matched to a gene: 12. CDR3 sequence reads: CASSFVPDRGMGGYTF. The CDR3 DNA is TGTGCCAGCAGTTTCGTCCCGGACAGGGGTATGGGTGGCTACACCTTC.

Details on this clonotype: An end of the junction differs from the germline gene, which may be a read error. The chain joins TRBV5-1 to TRBJ2-1; 9 nucleotides align to TRBD1. This CDR3 has 16 amino acids. CDR1 is SGHRS and CDR2 is YFSETQ in the germline V gene. CDR3 amino acids: CASSPGQGTPYNEQFF. Written as DNA, the CDR3 is TGTGCCAGCAGCCCGGGACAGGGAACCCCTTACAATGAGCAGTTCTTC.

In regard to this clonotype: A read error may produce the germline difference seen at one junction end. The CDR3 region is CASRLADYNGQFF. In DNA form, the CDR3 reads TGTGCCAGCAGACTAGCGGACTACAATGGGCAGTTCTTC. The chain is built from TRBV2 and TRBJ2-1, with 8 nucleotides matching TRBD2. Germline V gene sequence: CDR1 SNHLY, CDR2 FYNNEI. CDR3 size: 13 residues.

The genes are TRBV7-2 and TRBJ2-2; D unresolved. This CDR3 is built from 13 residues. Germline-derived CDR1 and CDR2 are SGHTA and FQGNSA. Trimming pared 5 bases from V and 4 bases from J, leaving 8 bases between. The DNA of the CDR3 is TGTGCCAGCAGCCCCTTTTCCACCGGGGAGCTGTTTTTT. Its protein product is CASSPFSTGELFF. The whole variable domain, remainder taken from reference TRBV7-2 and TRBJ2-2, is GAGVSQSPSNKVTEKGKDVELRCDPISGHTALYWYRQSLGQGLEFLIYFQGNSAPDKSGLPSDRFSAERTGGSVSTLTIQRTQQEDSAVYLCASSPFSTGELFFGEGSRLTVL.

The chain employs TRBV20-1 and TRBJ2-3; tentative D call: TRBD2 (6 bases). Deletions cut 3 bases from V and 1 base from J, with 14 bases between. This CDR3 is 15 amino acids long. Germline V lookup: CDR1 DFQATT, CDR2 SNEGSKA (reference sequence). The CDR3 is CSASNRRAGTDTQYF. For the CDR3, the DNA is TGCAGTGCTAGTAATCGGAGGGCCGGCACAGATACGCAGTATTTT.

This clonotype was picked up a small number of times. This CDR3 reads CASSQASVAGTQYF. In nucleotides, the CDR3 is TGTGCCAGCAGCCAAGCCTCGGTGGCGGGTACGCAGTATTTT. V and J are TRBV3-1 and TRBJ2-3; D perhaps matches TRBD2 (5 bases). Trimming shortened V by 1 base and J by 8 bases, and 13 bases separated the two germline ends. This CDR3 comprises 14 residues. Germline V gives CDR1 LGHDT, CDR2 YNNKEL (reference sequence).

In its sample, this clonotype was seen a few times. This chain uses TRBV24-1 with TRBJ2-3, with TRBD1 matching over 7 bases. Trimming took 5 bases from V and 2 from J; bases not matched to a gene: 9. CDR1 and CDR2 from the germline V gene are KGHDR and SFDVKD. The CDR3 length is 16 residues. Here the CDR3 DNA reads TGTGCCACCAGTGTTCCCGACAGGGCTAACACAGATACGCAGTATTTT. This codes for CATSVPDRANTDTQYF.

V is TRBV4-1 and J is TRBJ2-5; 7 nucleotides line up with TRBD2. The V segment lost 0 bases and the J segment 5 bases; nucleotides outside the gene matches: 9. Germline assignment: CDR1 MGHRA and CDR2 YSYEKL. CDR3 length: 16 residues. CDR3 protein: CASSQDPSGAGETQYF. The CDR3 nucleotides read TGCGCCAGCAGCCAAGATCCCAGCGGGGCGGGGGAGACCCAGTACTTC.

The chain employs TRBV13 and TRBJ2-7; the match to TRBD1 covers 9 bases. There are 15 residues in the CDR3. Germline assignment: CDR1 PRHDT and CDR2 FYEKMQ (reference sequence). Trimming at V came to 5 bases and at J to 1 base, leaving 6 bases not matched to a gene. CDR3 sequence: CASSITGTGSYEQYF. The CDR3, as DNA: TGTGCCAGCAGCATAACCGGGACAGGGTCCTACGAGCAGTACTTC.